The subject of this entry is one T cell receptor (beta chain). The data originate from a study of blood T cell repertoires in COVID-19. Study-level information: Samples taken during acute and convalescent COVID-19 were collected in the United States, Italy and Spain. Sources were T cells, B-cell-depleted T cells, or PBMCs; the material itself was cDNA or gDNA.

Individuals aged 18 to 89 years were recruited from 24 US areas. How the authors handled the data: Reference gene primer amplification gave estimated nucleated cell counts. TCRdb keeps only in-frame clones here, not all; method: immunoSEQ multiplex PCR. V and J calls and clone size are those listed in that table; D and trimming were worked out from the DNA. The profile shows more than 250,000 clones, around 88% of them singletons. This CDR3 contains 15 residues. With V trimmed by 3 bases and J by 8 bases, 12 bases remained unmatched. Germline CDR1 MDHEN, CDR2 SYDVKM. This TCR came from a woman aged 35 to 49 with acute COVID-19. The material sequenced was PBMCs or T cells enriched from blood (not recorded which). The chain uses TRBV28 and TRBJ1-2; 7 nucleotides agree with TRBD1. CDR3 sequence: CASSLRGGIGGGYTF. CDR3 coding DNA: TGTGCCAGCAGTTTGAGAGGGGGCATAGGGGGAGGCTACACCTTC.